This T cell receptor beta chain was identified during a study of shared clonotypes between healthy human individuals. Study information: CD4 naive and memory got three plates each, CD8 naive two, CD8 memory one. General study results and limits: It was observed that around 5% of naive CD4 clonotypes were shared across a handful of donors.

Using immunoSEQ multiplex PCR, the repertoire was profiled, and TCRdb retains in-frame clones only, with some absent. The table shows roughly 2.6 million clones, with around nine tenths occurring only once. The junction had 6 bases not matched to a gene; V was cut back by 10 bases and J by 1 base. The CDR3 is 13 amino acids. Germline lookup yields CDR1 KGHSH and CDR2 LQKENI. CD45RA+ naive and CD45RA-negative memory subsets were separated from CD4+ cells. For this clone: Antigen unknown.

Sequenced material: naive CD4+ T cells sorted from blood. Subset noted: CD45RA+ positively selected. The clonotype originates from a man between 18 and 29 years old in good health. The chain couples TRBV18 to TRBJ2-5; 7 bases match TRBD2. CDR3 nucleotides: TGTGCCACCCAGCGGGGCCCCCAAGAGACCCAGTACTTC. It translates to CATQRGPQETQYF.